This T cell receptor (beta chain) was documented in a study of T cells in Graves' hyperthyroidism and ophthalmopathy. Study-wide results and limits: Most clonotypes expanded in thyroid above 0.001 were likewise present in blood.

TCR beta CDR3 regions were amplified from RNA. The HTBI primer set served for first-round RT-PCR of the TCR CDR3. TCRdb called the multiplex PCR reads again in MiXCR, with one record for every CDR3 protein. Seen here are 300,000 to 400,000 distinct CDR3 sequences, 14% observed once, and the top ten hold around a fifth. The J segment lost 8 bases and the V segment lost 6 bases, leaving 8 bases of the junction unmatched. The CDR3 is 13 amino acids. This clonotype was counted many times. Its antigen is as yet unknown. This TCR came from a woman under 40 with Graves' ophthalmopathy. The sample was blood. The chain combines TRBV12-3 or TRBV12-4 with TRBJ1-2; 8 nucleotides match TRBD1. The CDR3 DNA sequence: TGTGCCAGCAGCCTGACAGGGGTCGGAGGCTACACCTTC. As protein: CASSLTGVGGYTF.